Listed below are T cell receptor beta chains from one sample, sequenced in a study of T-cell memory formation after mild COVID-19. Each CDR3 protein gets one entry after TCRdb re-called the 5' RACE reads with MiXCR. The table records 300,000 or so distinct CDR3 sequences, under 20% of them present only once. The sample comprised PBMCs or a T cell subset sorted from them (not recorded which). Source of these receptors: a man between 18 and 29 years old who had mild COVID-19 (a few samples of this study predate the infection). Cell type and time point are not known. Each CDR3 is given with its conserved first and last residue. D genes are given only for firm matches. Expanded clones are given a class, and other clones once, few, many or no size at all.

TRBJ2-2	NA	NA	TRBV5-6	CASSPEGGATGELFF	TGTGCCAGCAGCCCGGAGGGGGGCGCGACCGGGGAGCTGTTTTTT
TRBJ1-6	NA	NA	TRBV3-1	CASSQMRRGRSSPLHF	TGTGCCAGCAGCCAAATGCGCAGGGGAAGGTCGTCACCCCTCCACTTT
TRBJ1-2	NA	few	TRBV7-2	CASSDAQGPGYGYTF	TGTGCCAGCAGCGACGCCCAAGGCCCCGGGTATGGCTACACCTTC
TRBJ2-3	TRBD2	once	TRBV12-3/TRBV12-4	CASSILATTDTQYF	TGTGCCAGCAGTATACTAGCGACCACAGATACGCAGTATTTT
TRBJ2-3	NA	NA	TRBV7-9	CASSLGSVDPDTQYF	TGTGCCAGCAGCTTAGGCAGTGTTGATCCGGATACGCAGTATTTT
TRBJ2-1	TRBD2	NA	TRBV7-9	CASSRSLAGAYNEQFF	TGTGCCAGCAGCCGATCACTAGCGGGGGCCTACAATGAGCAGTTCTTC
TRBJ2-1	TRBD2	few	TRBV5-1	CASSVELAGGVNEQFF	TGCGCCAGCAGCGTGGAACTAGCGGGGGGTGTAAATGAGCAGTTCTTC
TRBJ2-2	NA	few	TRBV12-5	CASGLLSRELFF	TGTGCTAGTGGTTTGCTATCCCGGGAGCTGTTTTTT
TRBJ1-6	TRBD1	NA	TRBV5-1	CASSTGTGASSPLHF	TGCGCCAGCAGTACCGGGACAGGGGCTTCATCACCCCTCCACTTT
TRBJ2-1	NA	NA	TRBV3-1	CASSQRGGNEQFF	TGTGCCAGCAGCCAACGGGGAGGTAATGAGCAGTTCTTC
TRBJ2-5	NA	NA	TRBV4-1	CASSLGTSETQYF	TGCGCCAGCAGCCTTGGGACATCGGAGACCCAGTACTTC
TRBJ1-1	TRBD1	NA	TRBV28	CASSFHRGAFF	TGTGCCAGCAGTTTTCACAGGGGAGCTTTCTTT
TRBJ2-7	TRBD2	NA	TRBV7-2	CASRLTSGSSSYEQYF	TGTGCCAGCAGACTAACTAGCGGCTCGAGCTCCTACGAGCAGTACTTC
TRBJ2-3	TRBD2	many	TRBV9	CASSVTSGGAADTQYF	TGTGCCAGCAGCGTGACTAGCGGGGGGGCGGCAGATACGCAGTATTTT
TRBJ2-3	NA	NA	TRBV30	CAWSAGSANRRYF	TGTGCCTGGTCCGCCGGTAGCGCTAACCGGAGGTATTTT
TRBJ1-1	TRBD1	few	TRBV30	CAWTAAPLTGGTEAFF	TGTGCCTGGACGGCCGCCCCACTCACAGGGGGGACTGAAGCTTTCTTT
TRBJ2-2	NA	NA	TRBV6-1	CASSDPTGELFF	TGTGCCAGCAGTGATCCGACCGGGGAGCTGTTTTTT
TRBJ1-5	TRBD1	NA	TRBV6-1	CASIGQGGPFGLRQPQHF	TGTGCCAGCATCGGACAGGGGGGGCCGTTCGGCCTAAGACAGCCCCAGCATTTT
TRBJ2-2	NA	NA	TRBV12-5	CASGPTGTRPTGELFF	TGTGCTAGTGGTCCCACCGGGACCCGCCCGACCGGGGAGCTGTTTTTT
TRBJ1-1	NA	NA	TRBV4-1	CASSQEMGNTEAFF	TGCGCCAGCAGCCAAGAGATGGGGAACACTGAAGCTTTCTTT
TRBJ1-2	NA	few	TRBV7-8	CASSLRDTSNYGYTF	TGTGCCAGCAGCTTACGAGACACCTCTAACTATGGCTACACCTTC
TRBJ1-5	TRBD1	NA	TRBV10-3	CAISADRPNRDQPQHF	TGTGCCATCAGTGCGGACAGGCCGAATAGGGATCAGCCCCAGCATTTT
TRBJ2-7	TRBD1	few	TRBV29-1	CSVVRDRDEQYF	TGCAGCGTGGTAAGAGACAGGGACGAGCAGTACTTC
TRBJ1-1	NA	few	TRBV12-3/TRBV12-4	CASSVLVEAFF	TGTGCCAGCAGTGTTCTCGTTGAAGCTTTCTTT
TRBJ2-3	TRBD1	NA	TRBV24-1	CATSDRNRGTDTQYF	TGTGCCACCAGTGATCGAAACAGGGGGACAGATACGCAGTATTTT
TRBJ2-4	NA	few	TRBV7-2	CASSAQTGFKNIQYF	TGTGCCAGCAGTGCTCAAACAGGCTTCAAAAACATTCAGTACTTC
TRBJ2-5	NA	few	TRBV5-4	CASSMRQGGETQYF	TGTGCCAGCAGTATGCGTCAGGGAGGAGAGACCCAGTACTTC
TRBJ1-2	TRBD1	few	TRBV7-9	CASSAAGTGGDYGYTF	TGTGCCAGCAGCGCGGCCGGGACAGGGGGCGACTATGGCTACACCTTC
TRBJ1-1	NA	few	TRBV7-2	CASSRRGGGTEAFF	TGTGCCAGCAGCCGAAGGGGAGGGGGCACTGAAGCTTTCTTT
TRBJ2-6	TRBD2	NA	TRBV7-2	CASSVAGGAGANVLTF	TGTGCCAGCAGCGTGGCGGGGGGAGCTGGGGCCAACGTCCTGACTTTC
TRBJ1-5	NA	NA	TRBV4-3	CASSQLTGNQPQHF	TGCGCCAGCAGCCAACTAACAGGGAATCAGCCCCAGCATTTT
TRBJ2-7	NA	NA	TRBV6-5	CASSPLLARAFYEQYF	TGTGCCAGCAGTCCCCTGTTAGCCAGGGCTTTCTACGAGCAGTACTTC
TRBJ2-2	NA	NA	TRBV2	CASSLEGAYTGELFF	TGTGCCAGCAGTTTGGAGGGAGCTTACACCGGGGAGCTGTTTTTT
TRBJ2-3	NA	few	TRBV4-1	CASSQVLGSGHTQYF	TGCGCCAGCAGCCAAGTACTGGGGAGCGGTCATACGCAGTATTTT
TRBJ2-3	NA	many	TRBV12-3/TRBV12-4	CASSRTLSTDTQYF	TGTGCCAGCAGCAGGACACTTAGCACAGATACGCAGTATTTT
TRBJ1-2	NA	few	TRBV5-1	CASLLNIWYGYTF	TGCGCCAGCCTCTTAAACATCTGGTATGGCTACACCTTC
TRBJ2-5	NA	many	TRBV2	CASSEVSQETQYF	TGTGCCAGCAGTGAAGTCTCCCAAGAGACCCAGTACTTC
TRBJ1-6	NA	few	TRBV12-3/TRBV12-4	CASSREADSPLHF	TGTGCCAGCAGCAGAGAGGCGGATTCACCCCTCCACTTT
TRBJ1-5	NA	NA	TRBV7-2	CASSLVGQGNQPQHF	TGTGCCAGCAGCTTAGTGGGGCAGGGCAATCAGCCCCAGCATTTT
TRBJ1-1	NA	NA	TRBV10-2	CASSGVNREDTEAFF	TGCGCCAGCAGTGGGGTTAATCGGGAGGACACTGAAGCTTTCTTT
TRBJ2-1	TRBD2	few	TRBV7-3	CASSRLADSYNEQFF	TGTGCCAGCAGCCGTCTAGCGGACTCCTACAATGAGCAGTTCTTC
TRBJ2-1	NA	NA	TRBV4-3	CASSQASGGRYNEQFF	TGCGCCAGCAGCCAAGCCTCCGGGGGGCGTTACAATGAGCAGTTCTTC
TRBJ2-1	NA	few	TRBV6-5	CASSYSSQGRNEQFF	TGTGCCAGCAGTTACTCGAGTCAGGGTCGCAATGAGCAGTTCTTC
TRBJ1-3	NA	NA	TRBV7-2	CASSFELRYTIYF	TGTGCCAGCAGCTTCGAGCTACGATACACCATATATTTT
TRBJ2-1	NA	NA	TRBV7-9	CASSRRYLAYNEQFF	TGTGCCAGCAGCCGGAGGTACCTTGCCTACAATGAGCAGTTCTTC
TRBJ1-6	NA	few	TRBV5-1	CASSLGSSPLHF	TGCGCCAGCAGCTTGGGAAGTTCACCCCTCCACTTT
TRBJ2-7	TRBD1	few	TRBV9	CASSVSPGQGNEQYF	TGTGCCAGCAGCGTATCGCCGGGACAGGGAAACGAGCAGTACTTC
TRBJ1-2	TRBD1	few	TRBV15	CATSSVWQGADYGYTF	TGTGCCACCAGCAGCGTATGGCAGGGGGCGGACTATGGCTACACCTTC
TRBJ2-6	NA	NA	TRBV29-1	CSAIHQPGAGANVLTF	TGCAGCGCTATCCACCAGCCGGGGGCTGGGGCCAACGTCCTGACTTTC
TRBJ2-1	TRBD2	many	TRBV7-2	CASSLATQAGGGEQFF	TGTGCCAGCAGCTTAGCGACGCAAGCGGGGGGGGGTGAGCAGTTCTTC
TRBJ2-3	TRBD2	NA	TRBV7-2	CASSMTSGGTADTQYF	TGTGCCAGCAGCATGACTAGCGGGGGGACCGCAGATACGCAGTATTTT
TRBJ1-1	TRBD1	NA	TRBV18	CASSPGDRDNTEAFF	TGTGCCAGCTCACCAGGGGACAGGGATAACACTGAAGCTTTCTTT
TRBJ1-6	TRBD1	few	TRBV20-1	CSAPEGQGLNSPLHF	TGCAGTGCTCCGGAGGGACAGGGGCTGAATTCACCCCTCCACTTT